The T cell receptor beta chain under discussion was sequenced for a study of human T cells and chemical hapten exposure. Findings and limits, study-wide: More PT1 expanded TCRs went with higher patch test scores. The formation of large CDR3 similarity clusters by expanded TCRs significantly exceeded that of controls.

The CDR3 loop spans 17 amino acids. Germline-derived CDR1 and CDR2 are GTSNPN and SVGIG (reference sequence). The germline V and J ends were trimmed by 0 bases and 1 base, with 18 bases remaining between them. TCRdb used MiXCR to reprocess the RACE reads, holding one entry per CDR3 protein. The sample has 50,000 to 65,000 distinct CDR3 sequences; approximately 6.7% are singletons. This clonotype was counted at least ten times. Its antigen is undetermined. Time point meaning: pre-sensitization, week 0. The treatment here: therapeutic diphenylcyclopropenone sensitization with weekly scalp DPC. The receptor was isolated from a woman in her 30s with alopecia areata. Some clones in this sample may be carry-over from other donors' samples. The chain employs TRBV30 and TRBJ1-1; TRBD1 might be the D (5 bases). The sample in question was whole blood, obtained in connection with sensitization to the hapten diphenylcyclopropenone (DPC). In DNA form, the CDR3 reads TGTGCCTGGAGTGTAGGGTACGGTAGGGGACCGAACACTGAAGCTTTCTTT. This encodes CAWSVGYGRGPNTEAFF.